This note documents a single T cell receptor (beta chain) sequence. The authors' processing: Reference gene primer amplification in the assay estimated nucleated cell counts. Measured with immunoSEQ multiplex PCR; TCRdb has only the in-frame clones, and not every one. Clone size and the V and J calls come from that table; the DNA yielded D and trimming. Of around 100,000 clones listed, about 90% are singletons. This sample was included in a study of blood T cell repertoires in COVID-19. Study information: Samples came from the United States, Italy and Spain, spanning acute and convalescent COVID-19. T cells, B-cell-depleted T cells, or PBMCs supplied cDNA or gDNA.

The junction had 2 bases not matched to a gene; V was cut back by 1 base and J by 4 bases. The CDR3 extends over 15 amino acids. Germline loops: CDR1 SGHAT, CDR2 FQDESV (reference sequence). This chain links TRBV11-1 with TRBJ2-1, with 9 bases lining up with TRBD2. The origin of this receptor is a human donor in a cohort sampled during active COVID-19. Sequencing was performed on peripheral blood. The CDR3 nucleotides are TGTGCCAGCAGCTTAGGGACTAGCGTATACAATGAGCAGTTCTTC. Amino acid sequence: CASSLGTSVYNEQFF.